This T cell receptor (beta chain) was documented in a study of T cell changes during pregnancy in multiple sclerosis. Trimming at V came to 6 bases and at J to 7 bases, leaving 7 bases not matched to a gene. Germline-derived CDR1 and CDR2 are MNHNY and SVGAGI (reference sequence). This CDR3 is 15 amino acids long. Assay used: immunoSEQ multiplex PCR; TCRdb lists only in-frame clones, some missing. Among some 46,000 clones listed, 90% to 95% were seen once. The TCR comes from a female donor with multiple sclerosis, enrolled in a pregnancy study. This specimen consisted of CD4+ T cells from peripheral blood mononuclear cells, obtained after pregnancy. The chain employs TRBV6-6 and TRBJ2-1; 12 bases map to TRBD2. The CDR3 protein is CASSLAGGLRNEQFF. CDR3 nucleotide sequence: TGTGCCAGCAGCCTAGCGGGAGGGCTGCGGAATGAGCAGTTCTTC.